A single sample gave rise to the 10 T cell receptor beta chains below, sequenced in a study of blood T cell repertoires in COVID-19. Profiled with immunoSEQ multiplex PCR; TCRdb holds only in-frame clones, not every one. The data contain around 40,000 clones, 70% to 90% of them singletons. Sequencing was carried out using peripheral blood. Source of these receptors: a human donor in a cohort sampled during active COVID-19.

This chain links TRBV19 with TRBJ2-1, with 9 bases that match TRBD1. The CDR3 has 16 residues. The J segment lost 3 bases and the V segment lost 5 bases, leaving 8 bases of the junction unmatched. From germline, CDR1 is LNHDA and CDR2 SQIVND (reference sequence). The DNA of the CDR3 is TGTGCCAGTAGTTCAATAACGGGACAGGGCTACAATGAGCAGTTCTTC. Translated: CASSSITGQGYNEQFF.

The gene calls are TRBV5-8 and TRBJ2-5; D may be TRBD1 (6 bases). This CDR3 is built from 13 residues. Trimming took off 6 bases at V and 4 bases at J, with 13 bases between the two ends. Germline CDR1 is SGHTS and CDR2 is YDEGEE. The CDR3, as DNA: TGTGCCAGCACCAACAGCAGGGGAGAGACCCAGTACTTC. Protein product: CASTNSRGETQYF.

The chain is built from TRBV5-1 and TRBJ2-7; 8 bases align to TRBD1. CDR3 length: 16 amino acids. The V gene end was trimmed by 0 bases and the J gene end by 5 bases; junction bases not matched to a gene: 10. Germline CDR1 reads SGHRS; CDR2 reads YFSETQ. CDR3 region: CASSLAGGQVGNEQYF. CDR3 bases: TGCGCCAGCAGCTTGGCCGGGGGACAGGTAGGGAACGAGCAGTACTTC.

CDR3 protein: CASTRGGDTQYF. The CDR3 DNA is TGTGCCAGCACCCGTGGCGGGGATACGCAGTATTTT. This rearrangement joins TRBV5-4 to TRBJ2-3; D is possibly TRBD2 (5 bases). Deletions cut 6 bases from V and 6 bases from J, with 11 bases between. There are 12 residues in the CDR3. Looked up from germline, CDR1 is SGHNT and CDR2 is YYREEE (reference sequence).

The sample holds a few counts of this clone. The chain employs TRBV5-1 and TRBJ2-7; TRBD1 matches 8 bases. The CDR3 runs to 15 residues. Germline loops: CDR1 SGHRS, CDR2 YFSETQ. V lost 2 bases, J lost 0 bases, and 4 bases stayed unmatched. The CDR3 DNA reads as TGCGCCAGCAGCTTCACAGGGGGAGGCTCCTACGAGCAGTACTTC. It specifies CASSFTGGGSYEQYF.

The chain couples TRBV12-5 to TRBJ2-3; TRBD1 agrees at 8 bases. This CDR3 has 15 amino acids. Trimming removed 5 bases from V and 2 bases from J; junction bases left unmatched: 6. Germline CDR1 is LGHNT and CDR2 is FRNRAP. The CDR3 sequence is CASGPGTGFTDTQYF. The CDR3 nucleotides read TGTGCTAGTGGTCCCGGGACAGGCTTCACAGATACGCAGTATTTT. The variable domain in full, completed from reference TRBV12-5 and TRBJ2-3, reads DARVTQTPRHKVTEMGQEVTMRCQPILGHNTVFWYRQTMMQGLELLAYFRNRAPLDDSGMPKDRFSAEMPDATLATLKIQPSEPRDSAVYFCASGPGTGFTDTQYFGPGTRLTVL.

J is TRBJ2-7 and V is TRBV6-5; maybe TRBD1 (6 bases). The V end was cut by 4 bases, the J end by 7 bases, with 17 bases between. Germline V lookup: CDR1 MNHEY, CDR2 SVGAGI. The CDR3 spans 14 residues. Here the CDR3 reads CASSFRQALGEQYF. The CDR3 bases are TGTGCCAGCAGTTTCCGACAGGCCTTGGGAGAGCAGTACTTC.

The V gene is TRBV6-5, the J gene TRBJ2-5, with 7 bases fitting TRBD1. The germline V gene encodes CDR1 MNHEY and CDR2 SVGAGI. J was trimmed by 5 bases and V by 7 bases; bases with no gene match: 10. The CDR3 length is 14 residues. The CDR3 loop is CASNHRGTGETQYF. The CDR3 DNA follows: TGTGCCAGCAACCACAGGGGAACAGGGGAGACCCAGTACTTC.

J is TRBJ1-6 and V is TRBV9, with TRBD1 identical over 7 bases. V lost 6 bases, J lost 10 bases, and 7 bases stayed unmatched. Germline V CDR1 and CDR2: SGDLS, YYNGEE. CDR3 length: 13 residues. The CDR3 bases are TGTGCCAGCAAAAGGGACAGCGGATCACCCCTCCACTTT. It yields the protein CASKRDSGSPLHF.

The table lists this clone with a few counts. The rearrangement joins TRBV7-8 to TRBJ1-4; D is perhaps TRBD1 (5 bases). V lost 5 bases to trimming and J lost 3 bases, with 13 bases between them. The germline CDR1 and CDR2 sequences are SGHVS and FQNEAQ. The CDR3 is 15 residues long. The CDR3 loop reads CASSPTESPNEKLFF. CDR3 sequence (DNA): TGTGCCAGCAGCCCGACAGAATCCCCTAATGAAAAACTGTTTTTT.